Presented here are 21 T cell receptor beta chains from one specimen sequenced in a study of early stage breast cancer tumors. Using immunoSEQ multiplex PCR, the repertoire was profiled, and TCRdb retains in-frame clones only, with some absent. The table records tens of thousands of clones, 75% to 95% of them present only once. Sequenced material: blood. These receptors all come from a person between 65 and 79 years old with breast cancer.

The chain is built from TRBV30 and TRBJ1-2, with D uncertain. Between the trimmed V and J ends, which lost 2 bases and 7 bases, there was a span of 11 bases. Germline loops: CDR1 GTSNPN, CDR2 SVGIG (reference sequence). The CDR3 totals 12 residues. In DNA form, the CDR3 reads TGTGCCTGGAGTAGGAGGGAGGCTGGCTACACCTTC. Translating it yields CAWSRREAGYTF.

V gene TRBV9 combines with J gene TRBJ1-2, with D possibly matching TRBD1 (5 bases). Deletions cut 5 bases from V and 4 bases from J, with 15 bases between. The germline CDR1 and CDR2 sequences are SGDLS and YYNGEE. The CDR3 is 14 amino acids. The CDR3 spells CASSVSGTFYGYTF. The CDR3, as DNA: TGTGCCAGCAGTGTGAGCGGGACGTTCTATGGCTACACCTTC.

With respect to this clone: The junction differs from germline at one of its ends, possibly a read error. The chain is built from TRBV5-4 and TRBJ1-1; 8 bases fit TRBD1. The CDR3 runs to 16 residues. In germline, CDR1 is SGHNT, CDR2 YYREEE (reference sequence). The CDR3 loop reads CASSLDRENMNTEAFF. The DNA of the CDR3 is TGTGCCAGCAGTTTGGACAGGGAGAACATGAACACTGAAGCTTTCTTT.

The CDR3 loop reads CASSPLAGRGTGELFF. The CDR3 region has the DNA TGTGCCAGCAGCCCCCTAGCGGGACGCGGCACCGGGGAGCTGTTTTTT. The chain couples TRBV11-3 to TRBJ2-2, with 9 bases identical to TRBD2. The CDR3 runs 16 residues. Germline-derived CDR1 and CDR2 are SGHNT and YENEEA. V lost 5 bases, J lost 4 bases, and 8 bases stayed unmatched.

V gene TRBV12-5 combines with J gene TRBJ2-2; 10 bases fit TRBD1. The CDR3 consists of 15 residues. The ends lost 6 bases at V and 5 bases at J; junction bases unmatched: 6. Looked up from germline, CDR1 is LGHNT and CDR2 is FRNRAP. The CDR3 region has the DNA TGTGCTAGTGGCTCCCGGACAGGGGGAACCGGGGAGCTGTTTTTT. Its translation is CASGSRTGGTGELFF.

The chain carries TRBV5-1 and TRBJ2-4, with 9 bases that match TRBD2. Germline CDR1 SGHRS, CDR2 YFSETQ. J lost 9 bases, V lost 1 base, and 11 bases had no gene match. The CDR3 consists of 16 residues. CDR3 nucleotides: TGCGCCAGCAGCTTGCCGACTAGCGGCCCGCGGGGCATTCAGTACTTC. Translated: CASSLPTSGPRGIQYF. The variable domain in full, with the rest retrieved from reference TRBV5-1 and TRBJ2-4, is KAGVTQTPRYLIKTRGQQVTLSCSPISGHRSVSWYQQTPGQGLQFLFEYFSETQRNKGNFPGRFSGRQFSNSRSEMNVSTLELGDSALYLCASSLPTSGPRGIQYFGAGTRLSVL.

The chain has TRBV27 and TRBJ1-2; tentative D call: TRBD1 (5 bases). Germline-derived CDR1 and CDR2 are MNHEY and SMNVEV (reference sequence). V was shortened by 5 bases and J by 1 base, with 14 bases between the two germline ends. CDR3 length equals 15 residues. Here the CDR3 reads CASSPSSGFNYGYTF. The CDR3 DNA reads as TGTGCCAGCAGTCCCTCCTCAGGGTTTAACTATGGCTACACCTTC.

This clone was counted only a few times. This chain uses TRBV4-2 with TRBJ1-6, with a weak D call TRBD1 (6 bases). The CDR3 has 15 residues. Germline V CDR1 and CDR2: LGHNA, YNFKEQ. V lost 0 bases and J 8 bases, leaving 11 bases between the germline ends. The CDR3 loop reads CASSQETGLHSPLHF. CDR3 in DNA: TGTGCCAGCAGCCAAGAGACAGGTCTACATTCACCCCTCCACTTT.

V is TRBV5-6 and J is TRBJ1-1, with TRBD1 matching over 9 bases. V shed 4 bases, J shed 6 bases, and the junction held 10 bases outside the gene matches. In germline, CDR1 is SGHDT, CDR2 YYEEEE. The CDR3 extends over 15 amino acids. CDR3 residues: CASSPAGQGLPEAFF. The CDR3 DNA sequence: TGTGCCAGCAGCCCAGCGGGACAGGGTTTGCCTGAAGCTTTCTTT. Based on the CDR3 plus reference TRBV5-6 and TRBJ1-1, the full variable domain is DAGVTQSPTHLIKTRGQQVTLRCSPKSGHDTVSWYQQALGQGPQFIFQYYEEEERQRGNFPDRFSGHQFPNYSSELNVNALLLGDSALYLCASSPAGQGLPEAFFGQGTRLTVV.

The genes are TRBV4-3 and TRBJ2-7; perhaps TRBD1 as D (5 bases). The germline CDR1 and CDR2 sequences are LGHNA and YSLEER. The V and J ends lost 3 bases and 0 bases respectively, with 9 bases between them. The CDR3 is made up of 14 amino acids. This chain's CDR3 is CASSQETVSYEQYF. CDR3 nucleotides: TGCGCCAGCAGCCAGGAGACAGTCTCCTACGAGCAGTACTTC.

The gene calls are TRBV5-1 and TRBJ1-4; D unresolved. The V gene's germline CDR1 is SGHRS and CDR2 YFSETQ. V dropped 4 bases and J dropped 2 bases, with 12 bases sitting between them. This CDR3 contains 15 residues. This CDR3 reads CASSLGGITNEKLFF. The CDR3 DNA follows: TGCGCCAGCAGCCTTGGAGGGATTACTAATGAAAAACTGTTTTTT.

V is TRBV7-9 and J is TRBJ1-1; TRBD1 agrees at 12 bases. Germline V CDR1 and CDR2: SEHNR, FQNEAQ (reference sequence). This CDR3 spans 17 amino acids. V lost 5 bases and J lost 0; bases outside the gene matches: 7. In DNA, the CDR3 is TGTGCCAGCAGCCCAGGGACAGGGGGCTTCGTGAACACTGAAGCTTTCTTT. It yields the protein CASSPGTGGFVNTEAFF.

The V and J genes are TRBV7-2 and TRBJ2-1, with 8 bases aligning to TRBD1. Germline V gene sequence: CDR1 SGHTA, CDR2 FQGNSA. The CDR3 covers 15 residues. J gave up 8 bases and V 1 base, and 7 bases lay outside the gene matches. This CDR3 is CASSLEAGGGYEQFF. The CDR3 bases are TGTGCCAGCAGCTTAGAGGCAGGGGGCGGGTATGAGCAGTTCTTC.

This clone was found a few times. The rearrangement joins TRBV5-4 to TRBJ1-5, with 10 bases fitting TRBD1. Germline V CDR1 and CDR2: SGHNT, YYREEE (reference sequence). This CDR3 region has 15 residues. The ends lost 0 bases at V and 4 bases at J; junction bases unmatched: 1. The CDR3 sequence is CASSLGGQGNQPQHF. Written as DNA, the CDR3 is TGTGCCAGCAGCTTGGGGGGACAGGGGAATCAGCCCCAGCATTTT.

V is TRBV19 and J is TRBJ2-5; the match to TRBD1 covers 9 bases. This CDR3 region has 15 residues. V lost 1 base to trimming and J lost 1 base; unmatched junction nucleotides: 1. From germline, CDR1 is LNHDA and CDR2 SQIVND (reference sequence). CDR3 sequence (DNA): TGTGCCAGTAGTATAGCGGACAGGGGCCAAGAGACCCAGTACTTC. Its translation is CASSIADRGQETQYF.

The chain employs TRBV7-2 and TRBJ2-1; D remains ambiguous. Germline V CDR1 and CDR2: SGHTA, FQGNSA. Trimming removed 5 bases from V and 0 bases from J, with 11 bases in between. The CDR3 consists of 15 residues. This chain's CDR3 is CASSNSVSSYNEQFF. The CDR3, as DNA: TGTGCCAGCAGCAATTCAGTAAGCTCCTACAATGAGCAGTTCTTC.

The V gene is TRBV4-2, the J gene TRBJ2-4; a weak D match, TRBD2 (6 bases). CDR1 is LGHNA and CDR2 is YNFKEQ in the germline V gene. The CDR3 length is 13 residues. Trimming shortened V by 0 bases and J by 6 bases, and 6 bases separated the two germline ends. The CDR3 DNA reads TGTGCCAGCAGCCAAGAGGGAGGAAACATTCAGTACTTC. It yields the protein CASSQEGGNIQYF.

The CDR3 DNA is TGTGCCAGCAGTGCCTCTAATCAGCCCCAGCATTTT. This gives the protein CASSASNQPQHF. The V gene is TRBV6-1, the J gene TRBJ1-5; D is uncertain. CDR3 length: 12 amino acids. The germline V and J ends were trimmed by 4 bases and 4 bases, with 5 bases remaining between them. CDR1 MNHNS and CDR2 SASEGT come from the germline V gene.

The rearrangement uses TRBV7-2 and TRBJ1-4, with unresolved D. Germline-derived CDR1 and CDR2 are SGHTA and FQGNSA. V was pared by 4 bases and J by 8 bases, with 8 bases between. CDR3 length equals 12 residues. For the CDR3, the DNA is TGTGCCAGCAGCTCGCCCGGGGAAAAACTGTTTTTT. Translation: CASSSPGEKLFF. Variable domain in full (rest from reference TRBV7-2 and TRBJ1-4): GAGVSQSPSNKVTEKGKDVELRCDPISGHTALYWYRQSLGQGLEFLIYFQGNSAPDKSGLPSDRFSAERTGGSVSTLTIQRTQQEDSAVYLCASSSPGEKLFFGSGTQLSVL.

The V and J genes are TRBV10-1 and TRBJ2-5; 10 bases match TRBD2. The J segment lost 3 bases and the V segment lost 5 bases, leaving 3 bases of the junction unmatched. The germline V gene has CDR1 WNHNN and CDR2 SYGVQD (reference sequence). The CDR3 runs 14 residues. The CDR3 sequence: CASSRTSGEETQYF. The CDR3 coding sequence is TGCGCCAGCAGTAGGACTAGCGGAGAAGAGACCCAGTACTTC.

The V call is TRBV5-1, the J call TRBJ2-5; D is perhaps TRBD2 (6 bases). CDR1 SGHRS and CDR2 YFSETQ come from the germline V gene. The CDR3 is made up of 15 amino acids. The ends were cut back, 4 bases at V and 1 base at J, with 14 bases in the middle. The CDR3 reads CASSHGRGPQETQYF. CDR3 coding DNA: TGCGCCAGCAGCCATGGGCGGGGCCCCCAAGAGACCCAGTACTTC.